The rows below give T cell receptor beta chains drawn from one sample of a study of T-cell memory formation after mild COVID-19. TCRdb re-called the 5' RACE reads through MiXCR, storing one row per CDR3 protein. This sample yields about 190,000 distinct CDR3 sequences, of which around 16% are seen a single time; around 2.4% belongs to the top ten. Material: PBMCs or a T cell subset sorted from them (not recorded which). The receptors here all came from an adult woman who had mild COVID-19 (a few samples of this study predate the infection). Cell type and time point are not known. Each CDR3 is given with its conserved first and last residue. A D gene is named only where the DNA matches it firmly. Rows may omit the clone size; those that give it use once, few, many or a size class.

CDR3nt	CDR3aa	d_gene	v_gene	abundance	j_gene
TGTGCCAGCAGTTACTCACACCGGGTTTCCTCTGGAAACACCATATATTTT	CASSYSHRVSSGNTIYF	-	TRBV6-5	-	TRBJ1-3
TGCGCCAGCAGCTTGGGACCCCAGGGTCAGCAGTACTTC	CASSLGPQGQQYF	-	TRBV5-1	-	TRBJ2-7
TGCGCCAGCAGCCCTCGACCAGCCGGGGCCTACGAGCAGTACTTC	CASSPRPAGAYEQYF	-	TRBV4-1	-	TRBJ2-7
TGCAGTGCTAGGGCCCACACGGGACTAGCGAGTAACATTCAGTACTTC	CSARAHTGLASNIQYF	TRBD2	TRBV20-1	many	TRBJ2-4
TGCGCCAGCAGCTTGGACCAAGCGGGGGAGCAGTACTTC	CASSLDQAGEQYF	TRBD2	TRBV5-1	-	TRBJ2-7
TGTGCCAGCAGTCCTTCGACTAGCGGCCCGAGGTATACGCAGTATTTT	CASSPSTSGPRYTQYF	TRBD2	TRBV12-3/TRBV12-4	-	TRBJ2-3
TGTGCCAGCAACCAACGGGCAGGAGATTACTATGGCTACACCTTC	CASNQRAGDYYGYTF	-	TRBV6-2/TRBV6-3	-	TRBJ1-2
TGTGCCAGCAGCGAGCAGTTGACCACTGAAGCTTTCTTT	CASSEQLTTEAFF	-	TRBV9	few	TRBJ1-1
TGTGCCAGCAGTGAGGTGGCGGGAGATACGCAGTATTTT	CASSEVAGDTQYF	-	TRBV6-4	-	TRBJ2-3
TGTGCCAGCAGCTTAGGGACGACACGCGAAAGCACAGATACGCAGTATTTT	CASSLGTTRESTDTQYF	-	TRBV7-9	-	TRBJ2-3
TGCAGCGTCCCCAGTCAACCGGGGGCGCGGACAGATACGCAGTATTTT	CSVPSQPGARTDTQYF	-	TRBV29-1	many	TRBJ2-3
TGTGCCAGCAGCTCGCAGCTGGGAGGCAATCAGCCCCAGCATTTT	CASSSQLGGNQPQHF	-	TRBV7-8	-	TRBJ1-5
TGTGCCATCAGTGAGGTTAACGTTATCTATGGCTACACCTTC	CAISEVNVIYGYTF	-	TRBV10-3	-	TRBJ1-2
TGTGCCAGCAGTCTTAGATGGGCCCAAGAGACCCAGTACTTC	CASSLRWAQETQYF	-	TRBV14	-	TRBJ2-5
TGTGCCAGCAGTGCGGACAGGCCCCAAGAGACCCAGTACTTC	CASSADRPQETQYF	TRBD1	TRBV2	-	TRBJ2-5
TGTGCCAGCAGTATAGCACGGGTCGGGGTCACCGGGGAGCTGTTTTTT	CASSIARVGVTGELFF	-	TRBV2	-	TRBJ2-2
TGTGCTTTGACAGGCAGCACAGATACGCAGTATTTT	CALTGSTDTQYF	-	TRBV6-1	-	TRBJ2-3
TGTGCCATCAGTGAGTCTCCCGGGGGGGGTTTCAATCAGCCCCAGCATTTT	CAISESPGGGFNQPQHF	-	TRBV10-3	-	TRBJ1-5
TGTGCCAGCAGTTTTAGGGTAGCGGGAGGGACCGGGGAGCTGTTTTTT	CASSFRVAGGTGELFF	TRBD2	TRBV6-5	-	TRBJ2-2
TGCAGCGCGGCCGGTCCCAGTGAGCAGTTCTTC	CSAAGPSEQFF	-	TRBV29-1	few	TRBJ2-1
TGTGCCAGCAGCCCAACTAGCGGGCAGCAAGAGACCCAGTACTTC	CASSPTSGQQETQYF	TRBD2	TRBV7-9	few	TRBJ2-5
TGCAGCGCCACCGTCAACAGTGACACCATATATTTT	CSATVNSDTIYF	-	TRBV29-1	-	TRBJ1-3
TGCAGTGCTGACCGGGACAGGGCCCCCTACGAGCAGTACTTC	CSADRDRAPYEQYF	TRBD1	TRBV20-1	-	TRBJ2-7
TGTGCCACCTCCTGGTCTGGGGGCACTGAAGCTTTCTTT	CATSWSGGTEAFF	-	TRBV24-1	few	TRBJ1-1
TGTGCCAGCAGTTACGGTCCAGGGGGGAGCGGCTACACCTTC	CASSYGPGGSGYTF	TRBD1	TRBV6-6	-	TRBJ1-2
TGTGCCAGCACCCCAGGGGGCCGAAATGAAAAACTGTTTTTT	CASTPGGRNEKLFF	TRBD1	TRBV6-6	-	TRBJ1-4
TGTGCCAGCAGCTCTCCGGGACAGGGGCACTATGGCTACACCTTC	CASSSPGQGHYGYTF	TRBD1	TRBV7-8	-	TRBJ1-2